A single sample gave rise to the 7 T cell receptor beta chains below, sequenced in a study of control samples from healthy donors and cancer patients. The table came from immunoSEQ multiplex PCR; TCRdb's copy has only in-frame clones and leaves some out. The table includes approximately 70,000 clones, under 90% detected once. Sequenced input: blood. The source is a man aged 50 or older in good health.

This sequence joins TRBV24-1 and TRBJ2-7, with 13 bases aligning to TRBD2. Per the germline V gene, CDR1 is KGHDR and CDR2 is SFDVKD. After removal of 5 bases from V and 4 bases from J, the junction contained 7 bases not matched to a gene. The CDR3 sequence is 16 residues long. The CDR3 sequence: CATSGPGLAGTYEQYF. The CDR3 nucleotides are TGTGCCACCAGTGGACCGGGACTAGCGGGAACATACGAGCAGTACTTC.

V and J are TRBV6-5 and TRBJ2-5; D uncertain. The germline CDR1 and CDR2 sequences are MNHEY and SVGAGI. Trimming shortened V by 2 bases and J by 6 bases, and 13 bases separated the two germline ends. This CDR3 is 14 amino acids long. The CDR3 bases are TGTGCCAGCAGTTACGGGCCTGCAGAAAAGACCCAGTACTTC. Its protein product is CASSYGPAEKTQYF.

The J gene is TRBJ1-6, the V gene TRBV5-4; D is unresolved. Germline CDR1 reads SGHNT; CDR2 reads YYREEE (reference sequence). The CDR3 has 12 residues. V lost 0 bases to trimming and J lost 10 bases, with 5 bases between them. CDR3 nucleotide sequence: TGTGCCAGCAGCTTGGCCGAGTCACCCCTCCACTTT. Protein product: CASSLAESPLHF.

The chain uses TRBV23-1 and TRBJ1-3; TRBD1 might be the D (5 bases). TRBV23-1 is an ORF, with its function uncertain. Trimming removed 4 bases from V and 6 bases from J, with 16 bases in between. This CDR3 is built from 15 residues. Written as DNA, the CDR3 is TGCGCCAGCAGTCCTCGTCTGCCGGGGGAAAACACCATATATTTT. Translated: CASSPRLPGENTIYF.

This clone was seen more than once but under ten times. The rearrangement uses TRBV30 and TRBJ1-5; the D is unclear. The ends were cut back, 1 base at V and 3 bases at J, with 10 bases in the middle. In germline, CDR1 is GTSNPN, CDR2 SVGIG (reference sequence). The CDR3 sequence is 14 residues long. In DNA form, the CDR3 reads TGTGCCTGGAGTGCGAAGGAACCCAATCAGCCCCAGCATTTT. Translation: CAWSAKEPNQPQHF.

V gene TRBV5-6 combines with J gene TRBJ1-6; 7 bases agree with TRBD1. The V gene end was trimmed by 0 bases and the J gene end by 6 bases; junction bases not matched to a gene: 3. CDR1 and CDR2 (germline): SGHDT, YYEEEE. This CDR3 region has 15 residues. CDR3 in DNA: TGTGCCAGCAGCTTGGGACAGGGTGGTAATTCACCCCTCCACTTT. This sequence encodes CASSLGQGGNSPLHF. The full variable domain, in which reference TRBV5-6 and TRBJ1-6 provide the parts outside the CDR3, is DAGVTQSPTHLIKTRGQQVTLRCSPKSGHDTVSWYQQALGQGPQFIFQYYEEEERQRGNFPDRFSGHQFPNYSSELNVNALLLGDSALYLCASSLGQGGNSPLHFGNGTRLTVT.

The chain has TRBV7-3 and TRBJ2-2, with TRBD2 identical over 11 bases. The V gene end was trimmed by 5 bases and the J gene end by 5 bases; junction bases not matched to a gene: 7. The CDR3 is 16 residues long. Germline CDR1 SGHTA, CDR2 FQGTGA. CDR3 sequence (DNA): TGTGCCAGCAGCCTAAGACTAGCGGGACATACCGGGGAGCTGTTTTTT. Translated, it gives CASSLRLAGHTGELFF.